This section outlines one TCR beta chain sequence together with its context. The sample originates from a study of blood T cell repertoires in COVID-19. Overall study: From the United States, Italy and Spain came samples of acute and convalescent COVID-19. PBMCs, B-cell-depleted T cells, or T cells provided the cDNA or gDNA that made up the material.

The germline V gene has CDR1 SGHDT and CDR2 YYEEEE. V lost 4 bases, J lost 1 base, and 7 bases stayed unmatched. The CDR3 is 15 amino acids. Original data processing: Reference gene primers were amplified, and this amplification served to estimate nucleated cell counts. Sequencing was performed with immunoSEQ multiplex PCR; in TCRdb, only in-frame clones are kept and a portion is missing. D and trimming come from the DNA, and the V and J calls and clone size come from that table. The data show about 140,000 clones, around 81% seen once. The receptor's source is a human donor in a cohort sampled during active COVID-19. The rearrangement links TRBV5-6 to TRBJ1-1, with TRBD1 matching over 7 bases. Sample: peripheral blood. DNA for the CDR3: TGTGCCAGCAGCATCGGACAGGCCGCGAACACTGAAGCTTTCTTT. It is translated as CASSIGQAANTEAFF. The full variable domain, completed using reference TRBV5-6 and TRBJ1-1, is DAGVTQSPTHLIKTRGQQVTLRCSPKSGHDTVSWYQQALGQGPQFIFQYYEEEERQRGNFPDRFSGHQFPNYSSELNVNALLLGDSALYLCASSIGQAANTEAFFGQGTRLTVV.